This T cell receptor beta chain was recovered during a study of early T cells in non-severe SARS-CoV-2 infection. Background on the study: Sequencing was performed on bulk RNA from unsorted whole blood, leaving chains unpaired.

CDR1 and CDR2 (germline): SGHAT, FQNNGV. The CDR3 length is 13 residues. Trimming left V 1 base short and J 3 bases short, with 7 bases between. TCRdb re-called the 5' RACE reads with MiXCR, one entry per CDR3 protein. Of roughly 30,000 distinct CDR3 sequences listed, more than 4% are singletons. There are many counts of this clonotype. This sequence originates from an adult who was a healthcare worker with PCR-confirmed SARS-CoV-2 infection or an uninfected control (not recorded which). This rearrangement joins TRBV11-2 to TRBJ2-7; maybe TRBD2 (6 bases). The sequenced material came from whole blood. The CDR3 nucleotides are TGTGCCAGCAGCTTAGCTAGCGACTACGAGCAGTACTTC. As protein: CASSLASDYEQYF.